This T cell receptor (beta chain) comes out of a study of cytomegalovirus exposure and HLA in healthy donors. This CDR3 comprises 15 residues. V lost 2 bases, J lost 5 bases, and 5 bases stayed unmatched. Germline CDR1 reads KGHSH; CDR2 reads LQKENI. 13 Jbeta primers and 60 Vbeta primers were used for the PCR. TCRdb's table, derived via immunoSEQ multiplex PCR, lists solely in-frame clones and lacks some. The data show 110,000 or so clones, 70% to 85% seen once. The source is a man aged 18-30 years in good health and CMV-seropositive. This chain joins TRBV18 and TRBJ2-2; 7 bases fit TRBD1. Sequences were obtained from PBMCs. DNA of the CDR3: TGTGCCAGCTCACCAAGGGCAGGGGGAACCGGGGAGCTGTTTTTT. Protein sequence: CASSPRAGGTGELFF.